This passage covers 3 T cell receptor beta chains from one sample sequenced in a study of blood T cells in healthy people across ages. A second PCR, run for roughly 7 to 12 cycles, used a sample-barcoded 5' primer plus a J-beta primer mix. Each CDR3 protein gets one entry after TCRdb re-called the 5' RACE reads with MiXCR. This table has around 1,000,000 distinct CDR3 sequences, 20% to 25% appearing once. The same sample was also studied in work on T cells of mothers and their children.

The source material was blood. The receptors were sampled from a girl aged 2-10 years in good health.

The rearrangement links TRBV5-5 to TRBJ2-3; possibly TRBD2 for D (5 bases). Germline V gene lookup returns CDR1 SGHKS and CDR2 YYEKEE (reference sequence). The CDR3 consists of 16 residues. V was pared by 0 bases and J by 1 base, with 12 bases between. CDR3 region: CASSLDELDGTDTQYF. Here the CDR3 DNA reads TGTGCCAGCAGCTTGGATGAACTAGACGGCACAGATACGCAGTATTTT.

In this sample, this clonotype turned up a few times. J is TRBJ2-1 and V is TRBV18; D ambiguous. From germline, CDR1 is KGHSH and CDR2 LQKENI. V was pared by 1 base and J by 4 bases, with 17 bases between. This CDR3 is 17 amino acids long. The CDR3 sequence: CASSPRGLADAYNEQFF. As DNA, the CDR3 is TGTGCCAGCTCACCACGGGGATTAGCCGACGCGTACAATGAGCAGTTCTTC. The full variable domain, its missing parts supplied by reference TRBV18 and TRBJ2-1, is NAGVMQNPRHLVRRRGQEARLRCSPMKGHSHVYWYRQLPEEGLKFMVYLQKENIIDESGMPKERFSAEFPKEGPSILRIQQVVRGDSAAYFCASSPRGLADAYNEQFFGPGTRLTVL.

There are a few counts of this clonotype. The chain carries TRBV5-1 and TRBJ1-5; D possibly corresponds to TRBD1 (6 bases). V dropped 4 bases and J dropped 4 bases, with 18 bases sitting between them. The CDR3 loop spans 16 amino acids. CDR1 is SGHRS and CDR2 is YFSETQ in the germline V gene. The CDR3 protein is CASSTGGGQGNQPQHF. For the CDR3, the DNA is TGCGCCAGCAGCACCGGAGGGGGGCAGGGTAATCAGCCCCAGCATTTT.